The 14 T cell receptor beta chains below all came from one sample that was sequenced in a study of T cell repertoires in cytomegalovirus infection. The antigens of these receptors remain unknown. TCRdb re-called the reads through MiXCR, storing one row per CDR3 protein. Altogether approximately 500,000 distinct CDR3 sequences are present, about 33% being singletons, with the ten largest covering roughly a sixth. Specimen: cultured PBMCs, collected from culture after CMV antigen stimulation. The receptors originated from a human donor in good health (CMV status not recorded). Some clones in this sample may be carry-over from other donors' samples.

The gene calls are TRBV7-9 and TRBJ1-2; unclear D gene. The CDR3 consists of 16 residues. Germline CDR1 and CDR2: SEHNR and FQNEAQ (reference sequence). V was clipped by 5 bases and J by 1 base, with 17 bases between them. The CDR3 here is CASSPSDGFINYGYTF. As DNA, the CDR3 is TGTGCCAGCAGCCCTTCAGACGGATTCATTAACTATGGCTACACCTTC.

This clonotype was detected a few times. CDR3 in amino acids: CASRGGQTTYGYTF. The DNA of the CDR3 is TGTGCCAGCCGTGGGGGACAGACGACCTATGGCTACACCTTC. J is TRBJ1-2 and V is TRBV6-1; 7 bases match TRBD1. Looked up from germline, CDR1 is MNHNS and CDR2 is SASEGT. The CDR3 totals 14 residues. V lost 8 bases, J lost 4 bases, and 10 bases stayed unmatched.

The rearrangement joins TRBV7-9 to TRBJ2-1; 15 bases match TRBD2. V dropped 4 bases and J dropped 9; count of bases not matched to a gene: 7. Germline CDR1 and CDR2: SEHNR and FQNEAQ (reference sequence). CDR3 length: 16 residues. CDR3 region: CASSSRTSGRAGEQFF. The CDR3 nucleotides are TGTGCCAGCAGCTCCCGGACTAGCGGGAGGGCGGGTGAGCAGTTCTTC.

The table lists this clonotype with a count of one. This chain uses TRBV4-2 with TRBJ2-7; D possibly matches TRBD1 or TRBD2 (7 bases each). Germline V lookup: CDR1 LGHNA, CDR2 YNFKEQ. Trimming shortened V by 3 bases and J by 3 bases, and 12 bases separated the two germline ends. The CDR3 is made up of 14 amino acids. CDR3 bases: TGTGCCAGCAGCCAGGGGGGGACAGACTACGAGCAGTACTTC. Its protein is CASSQGGTDYEQYF.

This chain links TRBV14 with TRBJ2-2; no firm D call. From germline, CDR1 is SGHDN and CDR2 FVKESK. Trimming stripped 2 bases from V and 7 bases from J, with 11 bases between. The CDR3 has 14 amino acids. The CDR3 spells CASSQLSGNGELFF. The CDR3 region has the DNA TGTGCCAGCAGCCAACTATCTGGGAACGGGGAGCTGTTTTTT.

The rearrangement uses TRBV4-1 and TRBJ2-1, with 7 positions matching TRBD2. In germline, CDR1 is MGHRA, CDR2 YSYEKL. This CDR3 has 17 amino acids. Germline trimming cut 0 bases from V and 4 bases from J; bases unmatched to any gene: 9. CDR3 amino acids: CASSQDLGASGYNEQFF. The CDR3 DNA reads TGCGCCAGCAGCCAAGATCTCGGGGCTAGCGGATACAATGAGCAGTTCTTC.

The CDR3, as DNA: TGTGCCAGCAGCTCCCCCGTGCTTTATACGCAGTATTTT. Its protein is CASSSPVLYTQYF. V gene TRBV12-3 or TRBV12-4 combines with J gene TRBJ2-3; no reliable D call. V lost 6 bases to trimming and J lost 7 bases, with 14 bases between them. The CDR3 loop spans 13 amino acids.

With respect to this clonotype: This is likely a read error, given that the CDR3 carries no conserved phenylalanine or tryptophan at its end. The CDR3 DNA follows: TGTGCCAGTGACGGACTAGGGGGTCCAGATACGCAGTATGTT. It specifies CASDGLGGPDTQYV. The rearrangement links TRBV7-8 to TRBJ2-3, with a possible D match to TRBD2 (7 bases). V was cut by 9 bases and J by 4 bases, with 17 bases left in between. Germline-derived CDR1 and CDR2 are SGHVS and FQNEAQ. This CDR3 has 14 amino acids.

The sample holds a few counts of this clonotype. This CDR3 is CASSRGRASNTEAFF. The CDR3 DNA is TGTGCCAGCAGCAGGGGACGGGCCTCGAACACTGAAGCTTTCTTT. The chain is built from TRBV7-2 and TRBJ1-1; tentatively, D is TRBD1 (5 bases). Germline CDR1 SGHTA, CDR2 FQGNSA. The CDR3 is made up of 15 amino acids. Trimming shortened V by 5 bases and J by 1 base, and 14 bases separated the two germline ends.

V usage is TRBV5-1 and J usage is TRBJ2-1; 8 nucleotides agree with TRBD1. The ends lost 0 bases at V and 2 bases at J; junction bases unmatched: 19. The CDR3 is 21 residues long. Germline V gene data show CDR1 as SGHRS and CDR2 as YFSETQ. The CDR3 spells CASSLEFSDPRTGGTYNEQFF. For the CDR3, the DNA is TGCGCCAGCAGCTTGGAATTTAGTGATCCCCGAACAGGGGGGACCTACAATGAGCAGTTCTTC.

This clonotype was counted only a few times. The chain links TRBV12-3 or TRBV12-4 to TRBJ2-4; maybe TRBD2 (5 bases). The V gene lost 4 bases and the J gene lost 2 bases, with 12 bases spanning the gap. The CDR3 contains 15 residues. CDR3 sequence reads: CASSWTGGSKNIQYF. The CDR3 DNA sequence: TGTGCCAGCAGTTGGACTGGCGGGTCCAAAAACATTCAGTACTTC.

The chain is built from TRBV27 and TRBJ1-4; TRBD1 agrees at 7 bases. Trimming cost V 2 bases and J 8 bases; bases outside gene matches: 8. The germline V gene encodes CDR1 MNHEY and CDR2 SMNVEV (reference sequence). The CDR3 is made up of 15 amino acids. CDR3 protein: CASSLSTRGGEKLFF. DNA for the CDR3: TGTGCCAGCAGTTTAAGTACCAGGGGGGGGGAAAAACTGTTTTTT.

This clonotype occurred a few times. This chain joins TRBV7-9 and TRBJ1-3; TRBD1 aligns across 7 bases. Germline V gene data show CDR1 as SEHNR and CDR2 as FQNEAQ (reference sequence). CDR3 length equals 15 residues. Unmatched junction bases numbered 6, after V lost 6 bases and J lost 1 base. CDR3 residues: CASRRDSSSGNTIYF. CDR3 in DNA: TGTGCCAGCAGGCGGGACAGTTCGTCTGGAAACACCATATATTTT.

This clonotype was seen many times. V and J are TRBV28 and TRBJ2-5; no clear D. Between the trimmed V and J ends, which lost 2 bases and 2 bases, there was a span of 6 bases. This CDR3 is built from 13 residues. Per germline, CDR1 MDHEN and CDR2 SYDVKM. In DNA form, the CDR3 reads TGTGCCAGCAGTTTAGCCAGTCAAGAGACCCAGTACTTC. Its protein is CASSLASQETQYF.